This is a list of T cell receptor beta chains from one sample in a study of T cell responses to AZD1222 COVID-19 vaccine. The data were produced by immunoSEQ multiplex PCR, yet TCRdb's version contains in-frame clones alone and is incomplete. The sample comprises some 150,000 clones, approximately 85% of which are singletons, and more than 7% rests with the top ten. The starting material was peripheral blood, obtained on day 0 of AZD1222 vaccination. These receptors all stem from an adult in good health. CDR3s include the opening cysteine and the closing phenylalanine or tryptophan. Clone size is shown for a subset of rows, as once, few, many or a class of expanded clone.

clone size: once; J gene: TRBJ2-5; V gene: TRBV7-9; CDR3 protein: CASSLVGQETQYF
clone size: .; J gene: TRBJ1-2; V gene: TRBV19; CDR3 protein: CASSPGTGGFGYTF
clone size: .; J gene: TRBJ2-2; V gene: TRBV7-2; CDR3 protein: CASSLGGSAGELFF
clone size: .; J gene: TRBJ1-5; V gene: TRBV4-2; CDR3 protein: CASSQQGDQPQHF
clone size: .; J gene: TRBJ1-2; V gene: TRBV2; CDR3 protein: CASSLGTRDGYTF
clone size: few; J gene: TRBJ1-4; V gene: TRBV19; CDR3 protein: CASSNRRAAGEKLFF
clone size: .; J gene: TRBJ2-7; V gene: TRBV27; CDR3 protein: CASSFDQREQYF
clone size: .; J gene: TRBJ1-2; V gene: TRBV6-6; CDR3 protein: CASSQDRDTHGYTF
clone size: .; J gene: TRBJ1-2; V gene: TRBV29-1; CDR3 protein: CSVGTGNYGYTF
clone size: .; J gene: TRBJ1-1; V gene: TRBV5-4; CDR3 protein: CASSVVGAEAFF
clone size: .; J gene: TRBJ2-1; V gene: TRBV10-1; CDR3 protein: CASRPDYKQDNEQFF